These 15 T cell receptor beta chains share one sample of origin, sequenced in a study of T cell repertoires in cytomegalovirus infection. TCRdb redid the calling of the reads with MiXCR, one entry per CDR3 protein. The sample contains about 450,000 distinct CDR3 sequences, roughly 30% of which appear only once. The sequencing input was PBMCs. These receptors originate from a human donor in good health (CMV status not recorded). Some clones in this sample may be carry-over from other donors' samples.

The chain has TRBV29-1 and TRBJ2-1, with 8 nucleotides matching TRBD2. The CDR3 runs to 12 residues. Germline V CDR1 and CDR2: SQVTM, ANQGSEA. V was pared by 3 bases and J by 6 bases, with 1 base of the junction left unmatched. This CDR3 reads CSVDRGGNEQFF. The CDR3 coding sequence is TGCAGCGTTGACCGGGGGGGCAATGAGCAGTTCTTC.

This clonotype came up many times. V usage is TRBV6-2 or TRBV6-3 and J usage is TRBJ2-7, with D uncertain. V was shortened by 3 bases and J by 6 bases, with 15 bases between the two germline ends. CDR3 length: 14 residues. Per germline, CDR1 MNHEY and CDR2 SVGEGT. CDR3 nucleotide sequence: TGTGCCAGCAGTTATGAGACAAACTGGGGCGAGCAGTACTTC. It translates to CASSYETNWGEQYF.

To note about this clonotype: Here the CDR3 omits its conserved ending phenylalanine or tryptophan, so a read error is the likely source. The chain uses TRBV7-2 and TRBJ1-2; D is unresolved. The CDR3 runs 11 residues. The germline V and J ends were trimmed by 5 bases and 8 bases, with 9 bases remaining between them. Germline V gives CDR1 SGHTA, CDR2 FQGNSA. CDR3 in DNA: TGTGCCAGCAGCGCAGGTGTGGGCTACACCTTA. Translating gives CASSAGVGYTL.

The rearrangement joins TRBV5-1 to TRBJ2-2; TRBD2 matches at 9 bases. Trimming cost V 1 base and J 5 bases; bases outside gene matches: 3. The CDR3 consists of 15 residues. Germline V gives CDR1 SGHRS, CDR2 YFSETQ. The CDR3 region has the DNA TGCGCCAGCAGCTTGCCTAGCGGGGTTACCGGGGAGCTGTTTTTT. This sequence encodes CASSLPSGVTGELFF.

This clonotype was counted at least ten times. The chain employs TRBV7-3 and TRBJ1-1; D unresolved. CDR3 length: 13 amino acids. CDR1 is SGHTA, CDR2 FQGTGA, per germline. V dropped 2 bases and J dropped 3 bases, with 7 bases sitting between them. CDR3 protein: CASSLLRDTEAFF. CDR3 sequence (DNA): TGTGCCAGCAGCTTATTGAGGGACACTGAAGCTTTCTTT.

The chain employs TRBV20-1 and TRBJ1-1; no reliable D call. This CDR3 is 14 amino acids long. CDR1 is DFQATT and CDR2 is SNEGSKA in the germline V gene (reference sequence). Trimming took off 1 base at V and 4 bases at J, with 13 bases between the two ends. The CDR3, as DNA: TGCAGTGCTAGAGCGGTCGGGCAGGTCACTGAAGCTTTCTTT. It yields the protein CSARAVGQVTEAFF.

This clonotype has more than one count but fewer than ten. The V gene is TRBV5-4, the J gene TRBJ2-2, with 9 bases fitting TRBD1. CDR3 length equals 16 residues. The V and J ends lost 0 bases and 3 bases, in that order; junction bases with no gene match: 3. Germline loops: CDR1 SGHNT, CDR2 YYREEE (reference sequence). In nucleotides, the CDR3 is TGTGCCAGCAGCTTGGGGGGACAGGGTCACACCGGGGAGCTGTTTTTT. Amino acids: CASSLGGQGHTGELFF.

The V call is TRBV20-1, the J call TRBJ2-2; 7 nucleotides agree with TRBD2. Germline CDR1 DFQATT, CDR2 SNEGSKA (reference sequence). The V gene end was trimmed by 0 bases and the J gene end by 8 bases; junction bases not matched to a gene: 12. This CDR3 contains 16 residues. The DNA for the CDR3 is TGCAGTGCTAGAGATGTGCGGGGGTCCGGTAGGGGGGAGCTGTTTTTT. It translates to CSARDVRGSGRGELFF.

In this sample, this clonotype turned up a few times. The chain is built from TRBV5-5 and TRBJ2-7, with D unclear. The CDR3 is 14 residues long. Germline values: CDR1 SGHKS, CDR2 YYEKEE (reference sequence). V was clipped by 4 bases and J by 2 bases, with 13 bases between them. The CDR3 here is CASSPSRNPYEQYF. The CDR3 region has the DNA TGTGCCAGCAGCCCGTCTCGGAATCCCTACGAGCAGTACTTC.

In DNA, the CDR3 is TGTGCCAGCAGTCCGGGGCAGGGGGCGGGGGAAAAACTGTTTTTT. It codes for CASSPGQGAGEKLFF. This chain joins TRBV12-3 or TRBV12-4 and TRBJ1-4, with TRBD1 matching over 8 bases. There are 15 residues in the CDR3. The ends lost 5 bases at V and 8 bases at J; junction bases unmatched: 10.

The chain carries TRBV20-1 and TRBJ1-5, with TRBD1 identical over 7 bases. This CDR3 has 15 amino acids. The J segment lost 2 bases and the V segment lost 3 bases, leaving 7 bases of the junction unmatched. Germline V lookup: CDR1 DFQATT, CDR2 SNEGSKA (reference sequence). CDR3: CSASDGQEGNQPQHF. CDR3 DNA sequence: TGCAGTGCTAGCGACGGACAGGAGGGCAATCAGCCCCAGCATTTT.

A note on this clonotype: Since no conserved phenylalanine or tryptophan closes the CDR3, a read error is the likely cause. This chain uses TRBV7-2 with TRBJ1-5; TRBD1 matches at 7 bases. This CDR3 contains 14 residues. V was pared by 5 bases and J by 6 bases, with 7 bases of the junction left unmatched. Germline V gene lookup returns CDR1 SGHTA and CDR2 FQGNSA. The CDR3 loop is CASSTDRVGQPQHL. DNA for the CDR3: TGTGCCAGCAGCACAGACAGGGTCGGTCAGCCCCAGCATTTG.

This clonotype has only a few counts. The V gene is TRBV12-3 or TRBV12-4, the J gene TRBJ2-5, with TRBD1 matching 9 bases. V was pared by 5 bases and J by 5 bases, with 6 bases of the junction left unmatched. CDR3 length equals 14 residues. CDR3 protein: CASSQDRGPETQYF. In DNA, the CDR3 is TGTGCCAGCAGTCAGGACAGGGGCCCGGAGACCCAGTACTTC.

This clonotype showed up many times. The chain employs TRBV4-1 and TRBJ2-3, with 9 bases matching TRBD2. Trimming cost V 0 bases and J 7 bases; bases outside gene matches: 17. The germline gives CDR1 MGHRA, CDR2 YSYEKL. The length of the CDR3 is 19 residues. This chain's CDR3 is CASSQDPLLVASGVNTQYF. The DNA for the CDR3 is TGCGCCAGCAGCCAAGATCCGCTCCTCGTGGCTAGCGGGGTGAATACGCAGTATTTT.

In this sample, this clonotype turned up a few times. The genes are TRBV18 and TRBJ1-4; D unresolved. CDR1 KGHSH and CDR2 LQKENI come from the germline V gene. V was cut by 5 bases and J by 5 bases, with 15 bases left in between. This CDR3 region has 15 residues. The CDR3 nucleotides are TGTGCCAGCTCAATTTCCGGGATAAGGAATGAAAAACTGTTTTTT. Translating gives CASSISGIRNEKLFF.